This T cell receptor (beta chain) was recorded in a study of blood T cells in healthy people across ages. Study-wide results and caveats: Because donor CMV status was unknown, expanded clonotype changes were possibly confounded. More naive CD4+ cells and higher diversity marked long-lived donors relative to aged donors.

Around 9.4 milliliters was the volume of peripheral blood drawn from each donor. This clonotype was observed a handful of times. Its antigen is currently unknown. Primed by a sample-barcoded 5' primer and a J-beta primer mix, a second PCR proceeded for roughly 6 to 12 cycles. Tagging of each cDNA molecule was performed by a template-switch adaptor with 12 random nucleotides. MiXCR was run by TCRdb on the 5' RACE reads, yielding one entry per CDR3 protein. Among 1,800,000 or so distinct CDR3 sequences listed, about two fifths were seen once. Germline CDR1 is SGHTA and CDR2 is FQGNSA. The CDR3 consists of 12 residues. V was pared by 6 bases and J by 7 bases, with 12 bases between.

V and J are TRBV7-2 and TRBJ1-2; D is possibly TRBD1 (5 bases). The receptor was derived from a human donor in good health. The source material was blood. CDR3 protein: CASRNPGAGYTF. The CDR3 DNA reads TGTGCCAGCAGGAATCCCGGGGCTGGCTACACCTTC.